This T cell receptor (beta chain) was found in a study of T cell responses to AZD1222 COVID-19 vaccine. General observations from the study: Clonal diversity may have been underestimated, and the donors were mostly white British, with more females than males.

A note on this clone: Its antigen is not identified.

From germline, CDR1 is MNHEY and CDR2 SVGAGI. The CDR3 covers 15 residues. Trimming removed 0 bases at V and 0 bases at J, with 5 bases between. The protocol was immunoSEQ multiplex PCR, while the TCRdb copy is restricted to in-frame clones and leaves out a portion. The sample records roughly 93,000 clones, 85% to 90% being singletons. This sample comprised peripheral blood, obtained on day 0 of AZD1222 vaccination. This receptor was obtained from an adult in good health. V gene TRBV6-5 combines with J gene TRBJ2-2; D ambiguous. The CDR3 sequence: CASSYSVANTGELFF. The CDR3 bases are TGTGCCAGCAGTTACTCAGTGGCGAACACCGGGGAGCTGTTTTTT.